This T cell receptor (beta chain) stems from a study of CD8+ T cells in alopecia areata. The CDR3 runs 14 residues. Germline V lookup: CDR1 SSHAT, CDR2 FNYEAQ (reference sequence). Regarding this clone: Germline is not matched at one junction end, which may reflect a read error.

The study team obtained lesional scalp punch biopsies and peripheral blood from alopecia areata patients. Once RNA had been extracted, it was reverse transcribed into cDNA to act as the sequencing template. The method was immunoSEQ multiplex PCR; TCRdb's version includes in-frame clones alone and lacks a portion of them. The sample holds about 120,000 clones, 30% to 40% seen once. Sequencing was performed on CD4+ T cells sorted from blood. The rearrangement uses TRBV7-7 and TRBJ2-5, with 8 nucleotides matching TRBD2. The receptor's source is a human donor with alopecia areata. The CDR3 loop reads CASSFSGAGETQYF. The CDR3 nucleotides are TGTGCTAGCAGCTTTAGCGGGGCGGGCGAGACCCAGTACTTC.